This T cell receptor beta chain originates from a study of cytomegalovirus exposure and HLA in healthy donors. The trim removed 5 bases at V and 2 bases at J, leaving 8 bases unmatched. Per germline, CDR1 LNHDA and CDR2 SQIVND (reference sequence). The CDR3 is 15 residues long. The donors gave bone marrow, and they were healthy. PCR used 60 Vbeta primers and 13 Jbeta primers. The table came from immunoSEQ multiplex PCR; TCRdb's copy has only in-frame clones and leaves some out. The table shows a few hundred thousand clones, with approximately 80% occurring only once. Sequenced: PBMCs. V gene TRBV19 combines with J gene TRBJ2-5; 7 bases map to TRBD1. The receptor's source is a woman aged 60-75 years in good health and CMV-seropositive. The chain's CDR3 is CASSRGGVSQETQYF. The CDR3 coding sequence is TGTGCCAGTAGTCGAGGGGGCGTGAGTCAAGAGACCCAGTACTTC.